This T cell receptor beta chain was sequenced in a study of T cells after posttransplantation cyclophosphamide. Study results and caveats: TRB overlap between skin or GI tissue T cells and blood was limited. After PTCy, TRB diversity resembled that of CNI/methotrexate controls. Later post-transplant blood repertoires were often dominated by donor CD8+ memory clones.

The protocol was immunoSEQ multiplex PCR, while the TCRdb copy is restricted to in-frame clones and leaves out a portion. The sample includes tens of thousands of clones, 85% to 95% of them seen just once. Trimming pared 3 bases from V and 6 bases from J, leaving 20 bases between. The CDR3 contains 17 residues. Looked up from germline, CDR1 is KGHSH and CDR2 is LQKENI. As to this clone: No antigen is known for it.

The origin of this receptor is a woman aged 25 to 39 in good health and a related stem cell transplant donor. Sample: PBMCs. This chain uses TRBV18 with TRBJ2-2; no definite D call. The DNA for the CDR3 is TGTGCCAGCTCACCTGAAGTACGTGTCGCGGTTCCCGGGGAGCTGTTTTTT. This codes for CASSPEVRVAVPGELFF.